A selection of T cell receptor beta chains follows, all from one sample in a study of shared clonotypes between healthy human individuals. Clones were read by immunoSEQ multiplex PCR, and TCRdb kept only the in-frame ones, dropping some. The table has about 320,000 clones, around nine tenths seen once. The source material was memory CD8+ T cells sorted from blood. Receptor source: a man between 18 and 35 years old in good health. Each CDR3 is given with its conserved first and last residue. A D gene is named only where the DNA matches it firmly. The size of a clone is reported for some rows only, either as once, few or many, or as a class for expanded clones.

J: TRBJ2-5; D: -; V: TRBV6-1; size: -; CDR3: CASSEFGRGETQYF; DNA: TGTGCCAGCAGTGAATTTGGACGGGGAGAGACCCAGTACTTC
J: TRBJ1-2; D: TRBD1; V: TRBV2; size: -; CDR3: CASRGTGNGYGYTF; DNA: TGTGCCAGCAGGGGGACAGGGAATGGCTATGGCTACACCTTC
J: TRBJ1-2; D: -; V: TRBV6-1; size: -; CDR3: CASSATRGAGFYGYTF; DNA: TGTGCCAGCAGTGCAACCCGAGGGGCGGGATTCTATGGCTACACCTTC
J: TRBJ1-5; D: -; V: TRBV30; size: -; CDR3: CAWSDSHSNQPQHF; DNA: TGTGCCTGGTCCGATAGTCATAGCAATCAGCCCCAGCATTTT
J: TRBJ1-6; D: TRBD1; V: TRBV27; size: -; CDR3: CASSLFGTGVGTNSPLHF; DNA: TGTGCCAGCAGTTTATTCGGGACAGGGGTAGGAACTAATTCACCCCTCCACTTT
J: TRBJ2-7; D: -; V: TRBV7-9; size: -; CDR3: CASSPAGGGVYEQYF; DNA: TGTGCCAGCAGCCCAGCGGGTGGCGGAGTCTACGAGCAGTACTTC
J: TRBJ2-7; D: -; V: TRBV4-1; size: few; CDR3: CASSSHGPAGYEQYF; DNA: TGCGCCAGCAGCTCACACGGGCCCGCAGGCTACGAGCAGTACTTC
J: TRBJ2-7; D: TRBD2; V: TRBV4-3; size: -; CDR3: CASSQSGGSPYEQYF; DNA: TGCGCCAGCAGCCAGTCGGGCGGGAGTCCGTACGAGCAGTACTTC
J: TRBJ2-1; D: TRBD2; V: TRBV6-6; size: -; CDR3: CASSLSGRDGWNEQFF; DNA: TGTGCCAGCAGTCTTAGCGGGAGGGACGGGTGGAATGAGCAGTTCTTC
J: TRBJ1-5; D: -; V: TRBV7-9; size: -; CDR3: CASSWPDQPQHF; DNA: TGTGCCAGCAGCTGGCCCGACCAGCCCCAGCATTTT
J: TRBJ2-3; D: -; V: TRBV29-1; size: -; CDR3: CSVDPVERTDTQYF; DNA: TGCAGCGTTGACCCGGTGGAACGCACAGATACGCAGTATTTT
J: TRBJ2-7; D: TRBD2; V: TRBV7-6; size: -; CDR3: CASSLFDSGSPYEQYF; DNA: TGTGCCAGCAGCTTATTTGATAGCGGGAGCCCCTACGAGCAGTACTTC
J: TRBJ2-2; D: TRBD1; V: TRBV7-9; size: once; CDR3: CASSRTGNTGELFF; DNA: TGTGCCAGCAGCCGGACAGGGAACACCGGGGAGCTGTTTTTT
J: TRBJ2-5; D: TRBD2; V: TRBV10-2; size: many; CDR3: CASSLAGGLETQYF; DNA: TGCGCCAGCAGTCTAGCGGGGGGGCTAGAGACCCAGTACTTC
J: TRBJ2-5; D: -; V: TRBV6-4; size: -; CDR3: CASSDSTGSQETQYF; DNA: TGTGCCAGCAGTGACTCGACCGGGTCCCAAGAGACCCAGTACTTC
J: TRBJ1-1; D: -; V: TRBV28; size: -; CDR3: CASSHRAVSAEAFF; DNA: TGTGCCAGCAGCCACCGGGCTGTTTCCGCTGAAGCTTTCTTT
J: TRBJ2-7; D: -; V: TRBV2; size: -; CDR3: CASSGTDSTYEQYF; DNA: TGTGCCAGCAGTGGGACTGACTCAACCTACGAGCAGTACTTC
J: TRBJ2-1; D: TRBD2; V: TRBV7-8; size: -; CDR3: CASRHLADSYNEQFF; DNA: TGTGCCAGCAGACATCTAGCGGACTCCTACAATGAGCAGTTCTTC
J: TRBJ2-6; D: -; V: TRBV25-1; size: few; CDR3: CASSEYPLSSGANVLTF; DNA: TGTGCCAGCAGTGAATATCCACTGAGCTCTGGGGCCAACGTCCTGACTTTC
J: TRBJ2-1; D: -; V: TRBV6-7; size: -; CDR3: CASSIHSSGAHNEQFF; DNA: TGTGCCAGCAGTATTCACTCGTCAGGGGCTCACAATGAGCAGTTCTTC
J: TRBJ2-3; D: -; V: TRBV7-9; size: -; CDR3: CASSGTGISTDTQYF; DNA: TGTGCCAGCAGCGGGACGGGGATTTCCACAGATACGCAGTATTTT
J: TRBJ2-7; D: -; V: TRBV4-2; size: -; CDR3: CASSQGNGNYEQYF; DNA: TGTGCCAGCAGCCAAGGGAATGGAAATTACGAGCAGTACTTC
J: TRBJ2-1; D: -; V: TRBV6-6; size: once; CDR3: CASSYVVESEQFF; DNA: TGTGCCAGCAGTTACGTCGTGGAAAGTGAGCAGTTCTTC
J: TRBJ1-5; D: -; V: TRBV7-9; size: -; CDR3: CASSLEGSTGTLQPQHF; DNA: TGTGCCAGCAGCTTAGAAGGTTCGACCGGGACACTTCAGCCCCAGCATTTT
J: TRBJ2-3; D: TRBD2; V: TRBV18; size: -; CDR3: CASSPTRGGGTDTQYF; DNA: TGTGCCAGCTCACCTACTCGCGGGGGAGGCACAGATACGCAGTATTTT
J: TRBJ2-5; D: -; V: TRBV6-1; size: once; CDR3: CASSTFVETQYF; DNA: TGTGCCAGCAGCACTTTTGTGGAGACCCAGTACTTC
J: TRBJ2-1; D: -; V: TRBV6-1; size: -; CDR3: CASTWVGTLFNEQFF; DNA: TGTGCCAGCACCTGGGTCGGGACGTTATTCAATGAGCAGTTCTTC
J: TRBJ1-5; D: -; V: TRBV5-5; size: once; CDR3: CASSLWENQPQHF; DNA: TGTGCCAGCAGCCTTTGGGAAAATCAGCCCCAGCATTTT
J: TRBJ1-5; D: -; V: TRBV30; size: -; CDR3: CAWSVRGNQPQHF; DNA: TGTGCCTGGAGTGTAAGGGGGAATCAGCCCCAGCATTTT
J: TRBJ2-6; D: -; V: TRBV10-3; size: -; CDR3: CAAQGAPLGANVLTF; DNA: TGTGCCGCCCAGGGAGCCCCTCTTGGGGCCAACGTCCTGACTTTC
J: TRBJ2-6; D: -; V: TRBV9; size: -; CDR3: CASSNTGLLPVANVLTF; DNA: TGTGCCAGCAGCAATACGGGACTGCTGCCGGTGGCCAACGTCCTGACTTTC
J: TRBJ1-4; D: -; V: TRBV15; size: -; CDR3: CATSRVQGTGEKLFF; DNA: TGTGCCACCAGCAGAGTACAGGGAACGGGTGAAAAACTGTTTTTT
J: TRBJ1-1; D: -; V: TRBV29-1; size: -; CDR3: CSAYGGNTEAFF; DNA: TGCAGCGCCTATGGGGGGAACACTGAAGCTTTCTTT
J: TRBJ1-1; D: TRBD1; V: TRBV4-2; size: -; CDR3: CASSQDGPGGEGTEAFF; DNA: TGTGCCAGCAGCCAAGACGGTCCAGGGGGCGAGGGCACTGAAGCTTTCTTT
J: TRBJ1-1; D: -; V: TRBV6-1; size: -; CDR3: CASSELSGANTEAFF; DNA: TGTGCCAGCAGTGAACTATCCGGGGCGAACACTGAAGCTTTCTTT
J: TRBJ2-1; D: TRBD2; V: TRBV7-9; size: -; CDR3: CASSLKDGGSGYNEQFF; DNA: TGTGCCAGCAGCTTAAAGGATGGCGGGAGTGGGTACAATGAGCAGTTCTTC
J: TRBJ1-4; D: -; V: TRBV7-9; size: -; CDR3: CASSSNRVPATNEKLFF; DNA: TGTGCCAGCAGCTCCAACAGGGTACCTGCAACTAATGAAAAACTGTTTTTT
J: TRBJ2-7; D: TRBD1; V: TRBV5-6; size: -; CDR3: CASSLEGQGMPYEQYF; DNA: TGTGCCAGCAGCTTGGAGGGACAGGGGATGCCCTACGAGCAGTACTTC
J: TRBJ2-3; D: -; V: TRBV10-2; size: -; CDR3: CASSEGDSTDTQYF; DNA: TGCGCCAGCAGTGAGGGAGACTCCACAGATACGCAGTATTTT
J: TRBJ2-1; D: -; V: TRBV11-2; size: -; CDR3: CASSPTSDEQFF; DNA: TGTGCCAGCAGCCCAACCAGCGATGAGCAGTTCTTC
J: TRBJ1-5; D: -; V: TRBV21-1; size: -; CDR3: CASSKRSRQGEQPQHF; DNA: TGTGCCAGCAGCAAAAGGTCTAGACAGGGTGAGCAGCCCCAGCATTTT
J: TRBJ2-1; D: -; V: TRBV6-5; size: -; CDR3: CASSYSLRGAYNEQFF; DNA: TGTGCCAGCAGTTACTCCTTAAGGGGGGCCTACAATGAGCAGTTCTTC
J: TRBJ2-2; D: -; V: TRBV4-2; size: many; CDR3: CASSHVLGPGELFF; DNA: TGTGCCAGCAGCCATGTTCTAGGGCCCGGGGAGCTGTTTTTT
J: TRBJ2-5; D: -; V: TRBV7-2; size: -; CDR3: CASSLTGLKTQYF; DNA: TGTGCCAGCAGCTTAACGGGGTTGAAGACCCAGTACTTC
J: TRBJ2-7; D: TRBD1; V: TRBV19; size: -; CDR3: CASSSTGTGRYEQYF; DNA: TGTGCCAGTAGTTCTACCGGGACAGGGAGATACGAGCAGTACTTC
J: TRBJ2-7; D: -; V: TRBV4-3; size: few; CDR3: CASSQARRSSYEQYF; DNA: TGCGCCAGCAGCCAAGCGAGGCGCAGCTCCTACGAGCAGTACTTC
J: TRBJ2-7; D: -; V: TRBV5-5; size: -; CDR3: CASSRTRGLNYEQYF; DNA: TGTGCCAGCAGCCGAACCAGGGGCCTCAACTACGAGCAGTACTTC
J: TRBJ2-3; D: -; V: TRBV9; size: few; CDR3: CASSVDYTTDTQYF; DNA: TGTGCCAGCAGCGTAGACTATACCACAGATACGCAGTATTTT
J: TRBJ2-7; D: -; V: TRBV6-1; size: once; CDR3: CASSEQDGYEQYF; DNA: TGTGCCAGCAGTGAACAGGACGGCTACGAGCAGTACTTC
J: TRBJ2-2; D: -; V: TRBV9; size: few; CDR3: CASSVGKLEQGTGELFF; DNA: TGTGCCAGCAGCGTAGGTAAACTGGAACAGGGCACCGGGGAGCTGTTTTTT
J: TRBJ2-5; D: -; V: TRBV9; size: -; CDR3: CASSVGYLETQYF; DNA: TGTGCCAGCAGCGTAGGGTATCTGGAGACCCAGTACTTC
J: TRBJ1-2; D: -; V: TRBV6-5; size: -; CDR3: CASRGEGMRDGYTF; DNA: TGTGCCAGCAGAGGAGAGGGGATGAGGGACGGCTACACCTTC
J: TRBJ2-1; D: TRBD2; V: TRBV7-2; size: -; CDR3: CASRPSGTSYNEQFF; DNA: TGTGCCAGCAGACCTAGCGGGACCTCCTACAATGAGCAGTTCTTC